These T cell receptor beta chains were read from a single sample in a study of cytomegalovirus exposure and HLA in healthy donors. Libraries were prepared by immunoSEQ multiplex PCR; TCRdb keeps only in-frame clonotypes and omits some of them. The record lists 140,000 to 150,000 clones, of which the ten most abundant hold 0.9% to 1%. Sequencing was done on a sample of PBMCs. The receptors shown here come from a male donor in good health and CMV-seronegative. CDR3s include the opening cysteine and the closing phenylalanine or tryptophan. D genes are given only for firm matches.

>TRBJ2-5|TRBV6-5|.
TGTGCCAGCAGGTTAACGAACGGGGCCCAGTACTTC
CASRLTNGAQYF
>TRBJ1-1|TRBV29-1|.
TGCAGCGTTGAATCTCAGCGTACTGAAGCTTTCTTT
CSVESQRTEAFF
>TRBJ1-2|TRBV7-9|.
TGTGCCAGCAGCTTGGGGAGCGGGACCTTTAGCTACACCTTC
CASSLGSGTFSYTF
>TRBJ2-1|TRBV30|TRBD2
TGTGCCTGGAGTGTAGGACTAGCGGGGGGCAGGGGAGGATACAATGAGCAGTTCTTC
CAWSVGLAGGRGGYNEQFF
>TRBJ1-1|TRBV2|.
TGTGCCAGCAGTGAGCTCAGGGGAATCACTGAAGCTTTCTTT
CASSELRGITEAFF
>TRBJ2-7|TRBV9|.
TGTGCCAGCAGCGCCCCAGAGGGGGGGGGACACGAGCAGTACTTC
CASSAPEGGGHEQYF
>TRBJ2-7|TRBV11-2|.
TGTGCCAGCAGCTTAGGAGGGGGTACCTACGAGCAGTACTTC
CASSLGGGTYEQYF
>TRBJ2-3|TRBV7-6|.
TGTGCCAGCAGCTACACCCGACGGGGTACAGATACGCAGTATTTT
CASSYTRRGTDTQYF
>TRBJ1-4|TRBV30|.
TGTGCCTGGAGTGTCCAAGGGAGTCGGGGGGCCGGGGAAAAACTGTTTTTT
CAWSVQGSRGAGEKLFF
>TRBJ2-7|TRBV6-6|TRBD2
TGTGCCAGCGGGTCCTTACTAGCGGGGGAATCCTACGAGCAGTACTTC
CASGSLLAGESYEQYF
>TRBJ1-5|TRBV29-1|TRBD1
TGCAGCGTTATCAGGGGGCTTGGGCAGCCCCAGCATTTT
CSVIRGLGQPQHF
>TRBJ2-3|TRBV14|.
TGTGCCAGCAGCCACAAAACAGGGTTCGCAGATACGCAGTATTTT
CASSHKTGFADTQYF
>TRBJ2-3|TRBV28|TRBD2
TGTGCCAGCAGTTTAAGGACTAGCGGGAGTCCGGGCGCAGATACGCAGTATTTT
CASSLRTSGSPGADTQYF
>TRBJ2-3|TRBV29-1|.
TGCAGCGTTGAATGGGGCGCAGGCACAGATACGCAGTATTTT
CSVEWGAGTDTQYF
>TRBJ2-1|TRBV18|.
TGTGCCAGCTCCCTTGTGGAGACTTACAATGAGCAGTTCTTC
CASSLVETYNEQFF
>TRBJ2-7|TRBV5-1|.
TGCGCCAGCAGCCCAACTCAGGGAAATTCCCCCTACGAGCAGTACTTC
CASSPTQGNSPYEQYF
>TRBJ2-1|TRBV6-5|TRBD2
TGTGCCAGCTTTAGCGGGATCGATGAGCAGTTCTTC
CASFSGIDEQFF
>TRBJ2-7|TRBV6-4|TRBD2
TGTGCCAGCAAAACGGAGGGTCAGCGGGGGCCGGCCGGCTACAAGCAGTACTTC
CASKTEGQRGPAGYKQYF
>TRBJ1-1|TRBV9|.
TGTGCCAGCAGCGTATCCTCCCAGACAGTCACTGAAGCTTTCTTT
CASSVSSQTVTEAFF
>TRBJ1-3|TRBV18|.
TGTGCCAGCTCACAGGACAGCCCAAACATCGGGAACACCATATATTTT
CASSQDSPNIGNTIYF
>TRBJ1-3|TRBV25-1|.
TGTGCCAGCAGTGAAAGCAGGGGAGCTGGAAACACCATATATTTT
CASSESRGAGNTIYF
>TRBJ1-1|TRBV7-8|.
TGTGCCAGCAAGGGGGAGGGGCTTTTGGAAGCTTTCTTT
CASKGEGLLEAFF
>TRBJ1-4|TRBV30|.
TGTGCCTGGACCCCAGACTCCCAAAAACTGTTTTTT
CAWTPDSQKLFF
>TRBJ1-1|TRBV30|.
TGTGCCTGGAGTGATTCTACGACTGAAGCTTTCTTT
CAWSDSTTEAFF
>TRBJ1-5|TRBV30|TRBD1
TGTGCCTGGAGTGTAGGCAGGGGGTATAGCAATCAGCCCCAGCATTTT
CAWSVGRGYSNQPQHF
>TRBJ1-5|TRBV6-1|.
TGTGCCAGCACCTTAAACAGCCCTCATCAGCCCCAGCATTTT
CASTLNSPHQPQHF
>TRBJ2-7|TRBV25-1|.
TGTGCCAGCAGTGGGCAGTCCTTCTACGAGCAGTACTTC
CASSGQSFYEQYF
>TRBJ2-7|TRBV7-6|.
TGTGCCAGCAGCTTAGAACCCTTGGGCAGCTCCTACGAGCAGTACTTC
CASSLEPLGSSYEQYF
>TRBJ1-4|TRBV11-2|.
TGTGCCAGCAGCTTAGAGGTTAGGTTAGGGGCAAATGAAAAACTGTTTTTT
CASSLEVRLGANEKLFF
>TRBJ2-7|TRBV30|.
TGTGCCTGGAGAAAGGGGCCCTACGAGCAGTACTTC
CAWRKGPYEQYF
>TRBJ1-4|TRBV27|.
TGTGCCAGCAAGACAGAACTCGATGCAACTAATGAAAAACTGTTTTTT
CASKTELDATNEKLFF
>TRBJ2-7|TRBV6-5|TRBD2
TGTGCCAGCAGGCCCTGGAGGGAGGGCCTAGAGCAGTACTTC
CASRPWREGLEQYF
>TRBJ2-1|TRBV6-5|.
TGTGCCAGCAGTTACTCGCGTCAGGGGGGTTGGGATGAGCAGTTCTTC
CASSYSRQGGWDEQFF
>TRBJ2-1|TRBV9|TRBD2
TGTGCCAGCAACGGGGGGAGCTCCTACAATGAGCAGTTCTTC
CASNGGSSYNEQFF
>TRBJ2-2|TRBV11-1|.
TGTGCCAGCAGCGACACAGGTCGGGGGAGGAGCACCGGGGAGCTGTTTTTT
CASSDTGRGRSTGELFF
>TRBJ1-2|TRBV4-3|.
TGCGCCAGCAGCCAAGACACAACCGAGGTCTATGGCTACACCTTC
CASSQDTTEVYGYTF
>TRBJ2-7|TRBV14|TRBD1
TGTGCCAGCAGCCGGGACAGGGGGCTCGAGCAGTACTTC
CASSRDRGLEQYF
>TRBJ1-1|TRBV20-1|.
TGCAGTGCTAGCCGCGGCACTGAAGCTTTCTTT
CSASRGTEAFF
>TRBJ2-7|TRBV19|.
TGTGCCAGTAGTTCGGAGGAGGGAGTAGTCTACGAGCAGTACTTC
CASSSEEGVVYEQYF
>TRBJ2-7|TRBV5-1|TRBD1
TGCGCCAGCAGCCCGGACAGGGGGTATGCCTACGAGCAGTACTTC
CASSPDRGYAYEQYF
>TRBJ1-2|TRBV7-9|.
TGTGCCAGCAGCTTCGCAGGGGCATTATACTACACCTTC
CASSFAGALYYTF
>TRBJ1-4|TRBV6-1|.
TGTGCCAGCAGTCTTAAGGGGGTTCCACAACTGTTTTTT
CASSLKGVPQLFF
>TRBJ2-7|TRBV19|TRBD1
TGTGCCAGTAGTATGGGGACAGGCCCCTACGAGCAGTACTTC
CASSMGTGPYEQYF
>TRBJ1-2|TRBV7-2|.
TGTGCCAGCAGCTTCCGAGGGAACTATGGCTACACCTTC
CASSFRGNYGYTF
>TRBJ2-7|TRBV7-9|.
TGTGCCAGCAGCCACCGGGACTTACCTTACGAGCAGTACTTC
CASSHRDLPYEQYF
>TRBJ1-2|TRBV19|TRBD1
TGTGCCAGCATACCGGGACAGGGGGCGCAGAGGTATGGCTACACCTTC
CASIPGQGAQRYGYTF